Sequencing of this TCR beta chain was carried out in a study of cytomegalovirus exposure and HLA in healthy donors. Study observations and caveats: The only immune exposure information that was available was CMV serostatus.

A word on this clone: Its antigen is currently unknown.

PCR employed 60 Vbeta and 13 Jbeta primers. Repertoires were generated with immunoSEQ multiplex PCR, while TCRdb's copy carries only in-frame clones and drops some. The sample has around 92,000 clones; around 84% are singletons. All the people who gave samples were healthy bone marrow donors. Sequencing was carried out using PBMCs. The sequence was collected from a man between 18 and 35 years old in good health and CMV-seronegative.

The CDR3, as DNA: TGTGCCAGTAGTATTGCCAGCGGGGGGCCGAATACGCAGTATTTT. This sequence encodes CASSIASGGPNTQYF. The rearrangement joins TRBV19 to TRBJ2-3, with 9 bases aligning to TRBD2. Germline CDR1 and CDR2: LNHDA and SQIVND (reference sequence). V lost 3 bases, J lost 7 bases, and 8 bases stayed unmatched. This CDR3 comprises 15 residues.